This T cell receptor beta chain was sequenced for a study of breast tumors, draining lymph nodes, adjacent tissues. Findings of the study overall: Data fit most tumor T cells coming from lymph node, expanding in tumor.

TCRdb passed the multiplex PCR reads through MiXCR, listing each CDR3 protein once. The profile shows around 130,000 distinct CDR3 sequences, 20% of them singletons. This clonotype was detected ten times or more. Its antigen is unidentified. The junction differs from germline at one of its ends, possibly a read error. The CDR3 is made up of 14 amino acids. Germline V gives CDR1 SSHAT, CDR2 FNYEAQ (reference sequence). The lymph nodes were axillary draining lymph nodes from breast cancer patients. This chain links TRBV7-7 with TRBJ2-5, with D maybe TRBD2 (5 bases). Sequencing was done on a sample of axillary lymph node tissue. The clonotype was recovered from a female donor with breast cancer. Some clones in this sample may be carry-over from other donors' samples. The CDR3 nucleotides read TGTGCTAGCAGCCCCGCGGCTTCGGGGGAGACCCAGTACTTC. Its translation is CASSPAASGETQYF.